This T cell receptor beta chain originates from a study of monozygotic twins with inflammatory bowel disease. Study-wide results and caveats: TCRbeta diversity (inverse Simpson) was lower in IBD patients than in healthy co-twins.

Comments on this clonotype: What it recognizes is unknown.

Germline lookup yields CDR1 MNHEY and CDR2 SVGAGI. The CDR3 extends over 15 amino acids. The authors used roughly 3,800 ng of total RNA per TCR library. UMIs bearing a 6-nucleotide sample barcode were added through template switching. TCRdb reprocessed the 5' RACE reads, keeping one entry per CDR3 protein, no DNA. This table holds hundreds of thousands of distinct CDR3 sequences. The authors isolated total RNA from whole blood without sorting T cells. The chain links TRBV6-5 to TRBJ1-6. Input material: blood. This receptor was identified in a human donor with ulcerative colitis or Crohn's disease, or a healthy co-twin of an affected twin (not recorded which). CDR3 amino acids: CASSYSKVMNSPLHF.